This T cell receptor (beta chain) was observed in a study of cytomegalovirus exposure and HLA in healthy donors. General study points: The study flagged some 170 TCR beta chains as cytomegalovirus-associated. The majority of TCR sequences were rare, yet some public TCRs appeared in many donors.

The donors belonged to the 120-subject validation cohort, separate from the 666-subject first cohort. This clone was counted between two and nine times. The antigen is not known. Data came from immunoSEQ multiplex PCR; TCRdb stores just in-frame clones and leaves some out. The repertoire holds about 220,000 clones, with about 86% as singletons. Germline-derived CDR1 and CDR2 are ENHRY and SYGVKD. There are 11 residues in the CDR3. V shed 7 bases and J shed 6 bases, with 10 bases lying between them. The TCR originated in a woman younger than 35 in good health and CMV-seronegative. Material for sequencing was PBMCs. The chain uses TRBV10-3 and TRBJ2-7; tentatively, D is TRBD1 (5 bases). CDR3 coding DNA: TGTGCCATCAAGGAAGGGGTCGAGCAGTACTTC. Residues: CAIKEGVEQYF.